Following are 2 T cell receptor beta chains from one sample sequenced in a study of T cells in Graves' hyperthyroidism and ophthalmopathy. Researchers took RNA transcripts and amplified the TCR beta CDR3 regions from them. The HTBI primer set was used in a first-round RT-PCR of the TCR CDR3. TCRdb passed the multiplex PCR reads through MiXCR, listing each CDR3 protein once. The table shows just over 550,000 distinct CDR3 sequences, with under 60% occurring only once. Material for sequencing was peripheral blood or thyroid tissue (not recorded which). These receptor sequences come from a young woman with Graves' hyperthyroidism.

This clonotype was picked up a small number of times. The chain employs TRBV29-1 and TRBJ1-2, with a possible D match to TRBD1 (6 bases). Per the germline V gene, CDR1 is SQVTM and CDR2 is ANQGSEA. The CDR3 is 16 amino acids. The V end was cut by 3 bases, the J end by 7 bases, with 24 bases between. The CDR3 protein is CSVEILGGYGSSGYTF. For the CDR3, the DNA is TGCAGCGTTGAGATCCTAGGGGGGTACGGATCCTCTGGCTACACCTTC.

The genes are TRBV7-9 and TRBJ2-7, with TRBD2 matching over 11 bases. V shed 5 bases, J shed 3 bases, and the junction held 3 bases outside the gene matches. This CDR3 has 14 amino acids. Germline loops: CDR1 SEHNR, CDR2 FQNEAQ (reference sequence). The CDR3: CASSPTSGNYEQYF. In DNA, the CDR3 is TGTGCCAGCAGCCCGACTAGCGGGAACTACGAGCAGTACTTC.